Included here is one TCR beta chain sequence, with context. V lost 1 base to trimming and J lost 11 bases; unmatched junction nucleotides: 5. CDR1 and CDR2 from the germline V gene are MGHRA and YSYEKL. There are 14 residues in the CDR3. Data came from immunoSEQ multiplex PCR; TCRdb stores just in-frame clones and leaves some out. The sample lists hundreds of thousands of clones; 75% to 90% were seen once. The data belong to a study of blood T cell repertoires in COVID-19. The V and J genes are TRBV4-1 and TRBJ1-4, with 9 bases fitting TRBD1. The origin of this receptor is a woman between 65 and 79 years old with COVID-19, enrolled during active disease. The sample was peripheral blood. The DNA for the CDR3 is TGCGCCAGCAGCCAAGTTGCCGGGACAGGGAAACTGTTTTTT. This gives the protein CASSQVAGTGKLFF.